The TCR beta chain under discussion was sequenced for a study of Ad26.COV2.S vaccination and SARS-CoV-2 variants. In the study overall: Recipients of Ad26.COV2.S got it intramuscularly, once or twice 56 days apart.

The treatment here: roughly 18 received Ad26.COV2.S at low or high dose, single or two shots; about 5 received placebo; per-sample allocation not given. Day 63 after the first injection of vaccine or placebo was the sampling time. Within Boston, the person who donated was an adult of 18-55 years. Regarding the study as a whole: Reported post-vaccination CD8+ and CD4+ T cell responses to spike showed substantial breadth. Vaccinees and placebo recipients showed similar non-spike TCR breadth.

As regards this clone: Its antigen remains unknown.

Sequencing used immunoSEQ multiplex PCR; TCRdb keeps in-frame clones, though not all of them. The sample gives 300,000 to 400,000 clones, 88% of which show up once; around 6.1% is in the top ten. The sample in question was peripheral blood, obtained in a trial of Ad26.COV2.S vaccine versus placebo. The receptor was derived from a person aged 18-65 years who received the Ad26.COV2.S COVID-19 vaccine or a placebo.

The CDR3 region is CASSSGPRTSGTTGELFF. For the CDR3, the DNA is TGTGCCAGCAGCTCGGGACCGAGGACTAGCGGGACCACCGGGGAGCTGTTTTTT. V is TRBV7-8 and J is TRBJ2-2; 12 bases agree with TRBD2. The CDR3 contains 18 residues. The V gene's germline CDR1 is SGHVS and CDR2 FQNEAQ. The V segment lost 4 bases and the J segment 4 bases; nucleotides outside the gene matches: 10. The complete variable domain, with remaining parts taken from reference TRBV7-8 and TRBJ2-2, reads GAGVSQSPRYKVAKRGQDVALRCDPISGHVSLFWYQQALGQGPEFLTYFQNEAQLDKSGLPSDRFFAERPEGSVSTLKIQRTQQEDSAVYLCASSSGPRTSGTTGELFFGEGSRLTVL.